This section outlines one TCR beta chain sequence together with its context. Its antigen is unidentified. The sample comes from a study of post-analysis software for immune sequencing data. Study at large: Several disease courses (relapsing-remitting, secondary progressive and progressive-relapsing) of multiple sclerosis were included.

Researchers reported that TCR beta cDNA libraries carried unique molecular identifiers. Out of about 0.9 to 10 million T cells, 480,000 or so cDNA molecules were generated. TCRdb used MiXCR to reprocess the PCR reads, holding one entry per CDR3 protein. This table holds around 440,000 distinct CDR3 sequences, approximately 46% found once. V lost 1 base, J lost 7 bases, and 7 bases stayed unmatched. Germline V gene data show CDR1 as MNHEY and CDR2 as SVGEGT. The CDR3 contains 16 residues. Regarding the study as a whole: F-measure co-clustering was strong for batch-matched samples. The normalized Chao1 diversity of multiple sclerosis patients was significantly lower than that of controls. Compared with controls, patients had more of about 5 TRBV segments, including TRBV5-6, TRBV5-1 and TRBV20-1.

The TCR comes from a girl aged 5-17 years with multiple sclerosis. J is TRBJ2-1 and V is TRBV6-2 or TRBV6-3, with 10 bases fitting TRBD2. The sequenced material came from blood. DNA for the CDR3: TGTGCCAGCAGTTACTTTAGCGGGAGGTTTAGGAATGAGCAGTTCTTC. It yields the protein CASSYFSGRFRNEQFF.